One and the same sample provided the 29 T cell receptor beta chains below, sequenced in a study of blood T cell repertoires in COVID-19 (dated by TCRdb to about 2020). The library was prepared using the immunoSEQ multiplex PCR assay. TCRdb's version of the immuneACCESS table is confined to in-frame rearrangements and falls short of the full clone set. An unresolved V gene accounts for under half of the shortfall where checked; the remainder is of unknown origin. For this sample the table gives about half a million clones, of which 75% to 90% were detected only once. The top ten clones comprise roughly 3.2% of the sample. Sequencing was done on a sample of peripheral blood. These receptors were taken from a human donor in a cohort sampled during active COVID-19.

V is TRBV27 and J is TRBJ2-3; the D is unclear. Per germline, CDR1 MNHEY and CDR2 SMNVEV (reference sequence). V lost 3 bases, J lost 0 bases, and 10 bases lay in between. The CDR3 is 15 residues long. The CDR3 coding sequence is TGTGCCAGCAGTTTTGTAGCAACTAGCACAGATACGCAGTATTTT. Encoded protein: CASSFVATSTDTQYF.

This clone was observed a few times. The gene calls are TRBV14 and TRBJ2-7; weak D call: TRBD2 (5 bases). V gave up 0 bases and J gave up 4 bases, with 25 bases separating them. Germline V gene sequence: CDR1 SGHDN, CDR2 FVKESK. This CDR3 is 19 amino acids long. The CDR3 region has the DNA TGTGCCAGCAGCCAAGAGATAGGATTTGGGCAGAGAACGGGATACGAGCAGTACTTC. Amino acid sequence: CASSQEIGFGQRTGYEQYF.

The chain joins TRBV5-1 to TRBJ2-5; weak D call: TRBD2 (5 bases). Germline lookup yields CDR1 SGHRS and CDR2 YFSETQ. Trimming took off 3 bases at V and 1 base at J, with 7 bases between the two ends. The CDR3 is 13 amino acids. The CDR3 is CASSYAGQETQYF. In nucleotides, the CDR3 is TGCGCCAGCAGCTATGCGGGCCAAGAGACCCAGTACTTC.

The chain uses TRBV15 and TRBJ1-6, with D maybe TRBD1 (6 bases). Trimming stripped 3 bases from V and 7 bases from J, with 13 bases between. CDR3 size: 15 residues. Germline assignment: CDR1 LNHNV and CDR2 YYDKDF (reference sequence). CDR3 protein: CATSSVGAINSPLHF. In DNA form, the CDR3 reads TGTGCCACCAGCAGTGTGGGGGCGATCAATTCACCCCTCCACTTT. The full variable domain, with the rest looked up from reference TRBV15 and TRBJ1-6, is DAMVIQNPRYQVTQFGKPVTLSCSQTLNHNVMYWYQQKSSQAPKLLFHYYDKDFNNEADTPDNFQSRRPNTSFCFLDIRSPGLGDTAMYLCATSSVGAINSPLHFGNGTRLTVT.

The sample holds one count of this clone. The chain has TRBV6-6 and TRBJ2-7; no clear D. The CDR3 totals 12 residues. V was shortened by 5 bases and J by 6 bases, with 11 bases between the two germline ends. Germline CDR1 is MNHNY and CDR2 is SVGAGI (reference sequence). CDR3 sequence (DNA): TGTGCCAGCAGTCCCGACATGCGCGAGCAGTACTTC. It is translated as CASSPDMREQYF.

This chain connects TRBV28 to TRBJ1-4; no definite D call. The CDR3 contains 13 residues. The V gene's germline CDR1 is MDHEN and CDR2 SYDVKM. V lost 10 bases and J 5 bases, leaving 14 bases between the germline ends. Written as DNA, the CDR3 is TGTGCCACCAAAGAGGCGGGGAATGAAAAACTGTTTTTT. Its protein product is CATKEAGNEKLFF.

CDR3 region: CAIRAGGESNQPQHF. The CDR3 coding sequence is TGTGCCATCAGAGCAGGGGGCGAGTCCAATCAGCCCCAGCATTTT. The rearrangement joins TRBV10-3 to TRBJ1-5, with 8 bases identical to TRBD1. The length of the CDR3 is 15 residues. In germline, CDR1 is ENHRY, CDR2 SYGVKD. Trimming at V came to 6 bases and at J to 3 bases, leaving 7 bases not matched to a gene.

This chain connects TRBV7-2 to TRBJ1-1; 9 bases agree with TRBD1. The J segment lost 4 bases and the V segment lost 2 bases, leaving 2 bases of the junction unmatched. This CDR3 contains 14 residues. Germline values: CDR1 SGHTA, CDR2 FQGNSA. The CDR3 protein is CASSLRDRATEAFF. CDR3 sequence (DNA): TGTGCCAGCAGCTTACGGGACAGGGCCACTGAAGCTTTCTTT.

The chain recombines TRBV19 with TRBJ2-3, with TRBD2 identical over 9 bases. Looked up from germline, CDR1 is LNHDA and CDR2 is SQIVND (reference sequence). CDR3 length: 16 amino acids. V lost 5 bases to trimming and J lost 4 bases; unmatched junction nucleotides: 10. This chain's CDR3 is CASSSHVAGDADTQYF. As DNA, the CDR3 is TGTGCCAGTAGTTCACACGTAGCGGGGGACGCAGATACGCAGTATTTT.

This clone appeared once. The chain couples TRBV29-1 to TRBJ2-5, with D maybe TRBD1 (5 bases). The CDR3 has 13 amino acids. The V gene's germline CDR1 is SQVTM and CDR2 ANQGSEA. V lost 4 bases and J 2 bases, leaving 11 bases between the germline ends. The CDR3 bases are TGCAGCGTTGCCCTGGCAGGGCAAGAGACCCAGTACTTC. Protein sequence: CSVALAGQETQYF.

In its sample, this clone was seen once. The chain carries TRBV19 and TRBJ2-6; D gene ambiguous. The CDR3 totals 15 residues. The V end lost 5 bases, the J end lost 0 bases, and 8 bases lay between the germline ends. Germline loops: CDR1 LNHDA, CDR2 SQIVND (reference sequence). CDR3 in DNA: TGTGCCAGTAGTCTTCAGATCTCTGGGGCCAACGTCCTGACTTTC. Translation: CASSLQISGANVLTF.

The chain is built from TRBV4-2 and TRBJ1-1, with TRBD1 matching over 7 bases. The CDR3 has 18 amino acids. The V gene end was trimmed by 0 bases and the J gene end by 3 bases; junction bases not matched to a gene: 13. The germline V gene encodes CDR1 LGHNA and CDR2 YNFKEQ. CDR3 DNA: TGTGCCAGCAGCCAAGATCCGCCAGGGGGTCGGGGCGACACTGAAGCTTTCTTT. This translates into CASSQDPPGGRGDTEAFF.

The chain couples TRBV7-2 to TRBJ2-7, with 8 bases aligning to TRBD1. The trim removed 5 bases at V and 6 bases at J, leaving 9 bases unmatched. Looked up from germline, CDR1 is SGHTA and CDR2 is FQGNSA. The CDR3 has 14 amino acids. CDR3 sequence reads: CASSPGQGRSEQYF. Written as DNA, the CDR3 is TGTGCCAGCAGCCCAGGACAGGGTAGGAGCGAGCAGTACTTC.

With respect to this clone: Other DNA sequences in this sample translate to the same CDR3. The V call is TRBV3-1 (or the pseudogene TRBV3-2), the J call TRBJ2-7, with 9 bases aligning to TRBD1. The junction had 1 base not matched to a gene; V was cut back by 4 bases and J by 3 bases. The CDR3 extends over 13 amino acids. Per the germline V gene, CDR1 is LGHDT and CDR2 is YNNKEL (reference sequence). Written as DNA, the CDR3 is TGTGCCAGCAGCCGGGGACAGGGCTACGAGCAGTACTTC. Translation: CASSRGQGYEQYF.

The rearrangement links TRBV18 to TRBJ1-5; possible D gene TRBD1, 6 bases. CDR1 is KGHSH and CDR2 is LQKENI in the germline V gene. V was trimmed by 6 bases and J by 3 bases, leaving 15 bases between them. The CDR3 contains 15 residues. CDR3 in amino acids: CASSLQGRDNQPQHF. The CDR3 region has the DNA TGTGCCAGCTCTCTACAGGGAAGGGACAATCAGCCCCAGCATTTT.

This chain uses TRBV3-1 (or the pseudogene TRBV3-2) with TRBJ1-1; 9 positions agree with TRBD1. The germline V gene encodes CDR1 LGHDT and CDR2 YNNKEL (reference sequence). CDR3 length equals 14 residues. V lost 4 bases and J lost 5; bases outside the gene matches: 5. The CDR3 nucleotides are TGTGCCAGCAGCCTGACAGGGGGTGGGACTGAAGCTTTCTTT. As protein: CASSLTGGGTEAFF.

This chain links TRBV2 with TRBJ2-2, with 10 nucleotides matching TRBD2. V shed 2 bases and J 1 base; nucleotides not matched to a gene: 1. The CDR3 covers 16 residues. Germline V gene data show CDR1 as SNHLY and CDR2 as FYNNEI. The CDR3 region has the DNA TGTGCCAGCAGTGAATGGACTAGCGGGAACACCGGGGAGCTGTTTTTT. This sequence encodes CASSEWTSGNTGELFF.

The V and J genes are TRBV7-2 and TRBJ1-4; D unresolved. The CDR3 has 13 residues. In germline, CDR1 is SGHTA, CDR2 FQGNSA. The V and J ends lost 2 bases and 11 bases respectively, with 12 bases between them. CDR3 DNA sequence: TGTGCCAGCAGCTTATCTTCGGGGAGCAAACTGTTTTTT. Protein sequence: CASSLSSGSKLFF.

The chain is built from TRBV30 and TRBJ1-1, with D perhaps matching TRBD1 (6 bases). The germline V gene encodes CDR1 GTSNPN and CDR2 SVGIG (reference sequence). V lost 2 bases to trimming and J lost 2 bases, with 15 bases between them. The CDR3 is 15 residues long. The CDR3 sequence is CAWSPLGGQNTEAFF. In nucleotides, the CDR3 is TGTGCCTGGAGTCCCCTCGGGGGGCAAAACACTGAAGCTTTCTTT. Full variable domain (remainder filled in from reference TRBV30 and TRBJ1-1): SQTIHQWPATLVQPVGSPLSLECTVEGTSNPNLYWYRQAAGRGLQLLFYSVGIGQISSEVPQNLSASRPQDRQFILSSKKLLLSDSGFYLCAWSPLGGQNTEAFFGQGTRLTVV.

This sequence joins TRBV7-9 and TRBJ1-1; 8 bases agree with TRBD1. Germline V gene lookup returns CDR1 SEHNR and CDR2 FQNEAQ (reference sequence). Trimming took 2 bases from V and 5 from J; bases not matched to a gene: 4. CDR3 length equals 14 residues. The DNA of the CDR3 is TGTGCCAGCAGCTTAAGACAGGGGCGGACTGAAGCTTTCTTT. It specifies CASSLRQGRTEAFF.

The chain has TRBV4-3 and TRBJ1-6, with D possibly being TRBD1 (5 bases). CDR3 length: 15 residues. Germline V CDR1 and CDR2: LGHNA, YSLEER. V shed 2 bases and J shed 5 bases, with 10 bases lying between them. In DNA, the CDR3 is TGCGCCAGCAGCCAACTAGACAGTAATAATTCACCCCTCCACTTT. Its translation: CASSQLDSNNSPLHF.

This chain uses TRBV19 with TRBJ1-1, with 8 bases that match TRBD1. Trimming at V came to 5 bases and at J to 4 bases, leaving 6 bases not matched to a gene. Germline values: CDR1 LNHDA, CDR2 SQIVND (reference sequence). There are 14 residues in the CDR3. Here the CDR3 reads CASSVGQVGTEAFF. The CDR3 coding sequence is TGTGCCAGTAGTGTGGGACAGGTGGGCACTGAAGCTTTCTTT.

The chain carries TRBV3-1 (or the pseudogene TRBV3-2) and TRBJ1-4, with D perhaps matching TRBD1 (5 bases). Trimming pared 1 base from V and 8 bases from J, leaving 17 bases between. The CDR3 has 16 amino acids. Germline V gives CDR1 LGHDT, CDR2 YNNKEL (reference sequence). The CDR3: CASSQAFQGGVEKLFF. The CDR3 DNA follows: TGTGCCAGCAGCCAAGCCTTTCAGGGAGGAGTCGAAAAACTGTTTTTT.

The rearrangement links TRBV25-1 to TRBJ2-7; D is uncertain. The CDR3 is 13 amino acids. Germline assignment: CDR1 MGHDK and CDR2 SYGVNS. The V end lost 4 bases, the J end lost 3 bases, and 10 bases lay between the germline ends. The DNA of the CDR3 is TGTGCCAGCAGTGCGGCAGGTTACTACGAGCAGTACTTC. It specifies CASSAAGYYEQYF.

The chain is built from TRBV12-2 and TRBJ1-2; TRBD1 was called by the table and not checked on the DNA. TRBV12-2 is listed as a pseudogene. The CDR3 covers 19 residues. CDR3 nucleotide sequence: TGTGCAAGTCGCCTACATCACACATCGGGACAGGGAGAGAACTATGGCTACACCTTC. The encoded protein is CASRLHHTSGQGENYGYTF.

This clone was picked up one time. The rearrangement links TRBV7-8 to TRBJ2-7; TRBD2 matches 9 bases. Per germline, CDR1 SGHVS and CDR2 FQNEAQ. The CDR3 is made up of 15 amino acids. J was trimmed by 0 bases and V by 4 bases; bases with no gene match: 4. DNA for the CDR3: TGTGCCAGCAGCTCCCTAGCGGGAAACTCCTACGAGCAGTACTTC. It yields the protein CASSSLAGNSYEQYF.

The gene calls are TRBV16 and TRBJ1-2; 10 positions agree with TRBD1. V lost 0 bases and J lost 8; bases outside the gene matches: 6. This CDR3 has 15 amino acids. Germline V gene data show CDR1 as KGHSY and CDR2 as FQNENV. CDR3: CASSQSNPGQGGYTF. DNA of the CDR3: TGTGCCAGCAGCCAATCAAACCCGGGACAGGGGGGCTACACCTTC.

The chain combines TRBV5-4 with TRBJ2-2, with D unclear. This CDR3 spans 15 amino acids. Between the trimmed V and J ends, which lost 3 bases and 3 bases, there was a span of 12 bases. Germline V gives CDR1 SGHNT, CDR2 YYREEE (reference sequence). The CDR3 DNA sequence: TGTGCCAGCAGCTCCCCGACTTTTGACACCGGGGAGCTGTTTTTT. It yields the protein CASSSPTFDTGELFF.

This chain joins TRBV29-1 and TRBJ1-1, with 9 positions matching TRBD1. Germline CDR1 SQVTM, CDR2 ANQGSEA. This CDR3 is built from 13 residues. Trimming removed 5 bases from V and 3 bases from J; junction bases left unmatched: 4. As DNA, the CDR3 is TGCAGCGTTACAGGGGGCACTGACACTGAAGCTTTCTTT. It is translated as CSVTGGTDTEAFF. Full variable domain (outside the CDR3, taken from reference TRBV29-1 and TRBJ1-1): SAVISQKPSRDICQRGTSLTIQCQVDSQVTMMFWYRQQPGQSLTLIATANQGSEATYESGFVIDKFPISRPNLTFSTLTVSNMSPEDSSIYLCSVTGGTDTEAFFGQGTRLTVV.